This T cell receptor beta chain was identified during a study of T cells in Graves' hyperthyroidism and ophthalmopathy. Germline CDR1 is DFQATT and CDR2 is SNEGSKA (reference sequence). This CDR3 region has 14 residues. The V gene end was trimmed by 3 bases and the J gene end by 3 bases; junction bases not matched to a gene: 3. The study's findings and limits: Also found in blood were most expanded thyroid clonotypes above 0.001.

There were TCR beta CDR3 regions amplified from RNA transcripts. Carried out on the TCR CDR3, a first-round RT-PCR used the HTBI primer set. TCRdb analysed the multiplex PCR reads with MiXCR anew, one entry per CDR3 protein. Of hundreds of thousands of distinct CDR3 sequences listed, 14% were seen once; the top ten hold approximately 10%. The study based diagnoses on clinical symptoms, serum thyroxine and TRAb, thyroid ultrasound and orbital computed tomography. There are many counts of this clonotype. Its antigen remains unknown. The sequence was collected from a woman aged 18-29 years with Graves' hyperthyroidism. Sequencing input: blood. The chain combines TRBV20-1 with TRBJ1-5, with 9 bases aligning to TRBD1. CDR3 protein: CSASGQGYNQPQHF. For the CDR3, the DNA is TGCAGTGCTAGCGGACAGGGGTACAATCAGCCCCAGCATTTT.